This T cell receptor (beta chain) was found in a study of OX40 agonist ivuxolimab in advanced cancers. The wider study: Enrolled patients in dose escalation had cancers that were hepatocellular carcinoma, melanoma, renal cell or head and neck cancer.

The germline CDR1 and CDR2 sequences are SEHNR and FQNEAQ (reference sequence). V trimming: 1 base; J trimming: 3 bases; junction bases outside the gene matches: 7. The CDR3 extends over 16 amino acids. The table came from immunoSEQ multiplex PCR; TCRdb's copy has only in-frame clones and leaves some out. The data contain fewer than 60,000 clones, approximately 89% of them singletons. The chain recombines TRBV7-9 with TRBJ2-3; TRBD2 aligns across 7 bases. This clonotype was obtained from an adult with an advanced solid tumor such as melanoma, head and neck, liver or kidney cancer. The starting material was CD4+ or CD8+ T cells sorted from blood, obtained in a trial of the OX40 agonist ivuxolimab. This chain's CDR3 is CASSLVGGSATDTQYF. The CDR3 DNA is TGTGCCAGCAGCTTAGTTGGCGGGAGCGCAACAGATACGCAGTATTTT.